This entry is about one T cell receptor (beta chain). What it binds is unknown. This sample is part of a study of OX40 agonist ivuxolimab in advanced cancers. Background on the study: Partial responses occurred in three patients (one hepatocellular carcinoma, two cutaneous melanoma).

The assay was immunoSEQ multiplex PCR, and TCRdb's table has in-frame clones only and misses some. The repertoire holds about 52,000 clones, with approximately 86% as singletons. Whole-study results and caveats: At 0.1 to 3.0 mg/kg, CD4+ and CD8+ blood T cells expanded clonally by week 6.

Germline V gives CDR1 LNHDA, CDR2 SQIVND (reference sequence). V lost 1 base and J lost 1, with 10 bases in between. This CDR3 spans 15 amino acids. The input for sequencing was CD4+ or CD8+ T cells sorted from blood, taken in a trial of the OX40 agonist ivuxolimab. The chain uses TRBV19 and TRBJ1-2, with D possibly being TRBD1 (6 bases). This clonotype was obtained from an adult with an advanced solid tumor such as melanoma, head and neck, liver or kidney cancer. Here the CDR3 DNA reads TGTGCCAGTAGTATAGGGACAGCCGGTAACTATGGCTACACCTTC. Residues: CASSIGTAGNYGYTF.